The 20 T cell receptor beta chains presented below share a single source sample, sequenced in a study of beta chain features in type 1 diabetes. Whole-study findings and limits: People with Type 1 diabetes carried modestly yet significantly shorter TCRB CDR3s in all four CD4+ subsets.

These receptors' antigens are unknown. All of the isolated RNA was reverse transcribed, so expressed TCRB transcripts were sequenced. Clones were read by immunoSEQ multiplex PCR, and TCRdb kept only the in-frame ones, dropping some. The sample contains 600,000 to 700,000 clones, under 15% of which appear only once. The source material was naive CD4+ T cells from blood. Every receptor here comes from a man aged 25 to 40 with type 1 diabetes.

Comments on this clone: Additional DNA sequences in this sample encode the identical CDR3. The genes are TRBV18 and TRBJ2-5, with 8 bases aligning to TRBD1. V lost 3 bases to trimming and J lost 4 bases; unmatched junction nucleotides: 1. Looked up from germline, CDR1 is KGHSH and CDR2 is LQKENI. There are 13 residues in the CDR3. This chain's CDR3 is CASSPDRGETQYF. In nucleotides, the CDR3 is TGTGCCAGCTCACCCGACAGGGGAGAGACCCAGTACTTC.

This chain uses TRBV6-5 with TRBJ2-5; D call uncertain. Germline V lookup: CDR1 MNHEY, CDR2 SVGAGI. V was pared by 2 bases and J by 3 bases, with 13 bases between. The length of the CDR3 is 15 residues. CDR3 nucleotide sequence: TGTGCCAGCAGTTACCGGCAAGGGCCGAAAGAGACCCAGTACTTC. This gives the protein CASSYRQGPKETQYF.

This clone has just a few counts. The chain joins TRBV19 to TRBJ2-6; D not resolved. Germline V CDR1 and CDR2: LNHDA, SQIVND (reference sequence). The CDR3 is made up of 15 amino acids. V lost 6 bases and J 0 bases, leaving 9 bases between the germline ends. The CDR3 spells CASRIDDSGANVLTF. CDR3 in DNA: TGTGCCAGTAGGATCGATGACTCTGGGGCCAACGTCCTGACTTTC.

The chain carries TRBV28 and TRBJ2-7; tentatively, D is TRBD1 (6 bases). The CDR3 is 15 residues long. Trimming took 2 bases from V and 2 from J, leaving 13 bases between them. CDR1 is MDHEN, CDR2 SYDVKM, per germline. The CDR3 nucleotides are TGTGCCAGCAGTTTACGACAGGCGATAACCTACGAGCAGTACTTC. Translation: CASSLRQAITYEQYF.

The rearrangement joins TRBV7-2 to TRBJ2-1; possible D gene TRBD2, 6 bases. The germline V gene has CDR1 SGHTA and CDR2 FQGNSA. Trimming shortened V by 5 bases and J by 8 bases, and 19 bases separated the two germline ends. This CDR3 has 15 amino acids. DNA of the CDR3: TGTGCCAGCAGCCCCCCCCGGCGGCCGGGGGATGAGCAGTTCTTC. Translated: CASSPPRRPGDEQFF.

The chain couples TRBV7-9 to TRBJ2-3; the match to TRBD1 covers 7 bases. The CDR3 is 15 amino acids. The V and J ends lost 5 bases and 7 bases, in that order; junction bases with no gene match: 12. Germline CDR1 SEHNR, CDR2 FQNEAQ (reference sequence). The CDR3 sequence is CASSTPGTETNTQYF. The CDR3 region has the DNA TGTGCCAGCAGCACCCCCGGGACAGAGACCAATACGCAGTATTTT.

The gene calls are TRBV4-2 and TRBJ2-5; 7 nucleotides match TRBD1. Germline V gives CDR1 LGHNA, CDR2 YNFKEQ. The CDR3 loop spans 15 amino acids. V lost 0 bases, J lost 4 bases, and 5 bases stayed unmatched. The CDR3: CASSQDRGNGETQYF. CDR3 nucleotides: TGTGCCAGCAGCCAAGACAGGGGGAACGGAGAGACCCAGTACTTC.

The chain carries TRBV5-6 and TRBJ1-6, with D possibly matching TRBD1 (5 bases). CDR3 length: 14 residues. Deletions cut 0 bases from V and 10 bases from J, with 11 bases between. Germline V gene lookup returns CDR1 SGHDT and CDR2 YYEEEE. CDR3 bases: TGTGCCAGCAGCTTGGAGCAGGGCCTCTCACCCCTCCACTTT. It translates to CASSLEQGLSPLHF.

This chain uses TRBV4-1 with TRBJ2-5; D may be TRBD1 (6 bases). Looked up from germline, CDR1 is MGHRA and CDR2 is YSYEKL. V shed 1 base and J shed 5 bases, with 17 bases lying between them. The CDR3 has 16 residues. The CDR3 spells CASSQVGTISGETQYF. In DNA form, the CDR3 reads TGCGCCAGCAGCCAAGTCGGGACAATATCGGGGGAGACCCAGTACTTC.

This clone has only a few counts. The CDR3 loop is CASRYDRWQSPLHF. As DNA, the CDR3 is TGTGCCAGCAGATACGACAGGTGGCAATCACCCCTCCACTTT. The chain is built from TRBV7-2 and TRBJ1-6; TRBD1 might be the D (6 bases). Germline V CDR1 and CDR2: SGHTA, FQGNSA. The CDR3 consists of 14 residues. Trimming left V 6 bases short and J 10 bases short, with 16 bases between. Supplemented by reference TRBV7-2 and TRBJ1-6, the full variable domain reads GAGVSQSPSNKVTEKGKDVELRCDPISGHTALYWYRQSLGQGLEFLIYFQGNSAPDKSGLPSDRFSAERTGGSVSTLTIQRTQQEDSAVYLCASRYDRWQSPLHFGNGTRLTVT.

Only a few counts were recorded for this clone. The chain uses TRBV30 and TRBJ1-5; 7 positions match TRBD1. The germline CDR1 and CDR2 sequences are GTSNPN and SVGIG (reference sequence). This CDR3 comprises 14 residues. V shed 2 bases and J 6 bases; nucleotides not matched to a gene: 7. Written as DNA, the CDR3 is TGTGCCTGGAGTCCCGGACAGGTTGCTCAGCCCCAGCATTTT. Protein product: CAWSPGQVAQPQHF.

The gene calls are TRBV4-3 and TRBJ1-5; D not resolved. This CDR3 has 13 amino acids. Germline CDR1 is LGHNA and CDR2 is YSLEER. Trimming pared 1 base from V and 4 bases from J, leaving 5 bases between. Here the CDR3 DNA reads TGCGCCAGCAGCCAAGGAGAGAATCAGCCCCAGCATTTT. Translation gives CASSQGENQPQHF.

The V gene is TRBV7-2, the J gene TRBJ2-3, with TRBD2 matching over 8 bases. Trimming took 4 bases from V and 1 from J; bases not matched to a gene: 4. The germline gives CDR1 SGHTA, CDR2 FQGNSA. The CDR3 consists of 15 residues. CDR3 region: CASSSGGQGTDTQYF. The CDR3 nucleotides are TGTGCCAGCAGCTCGGGGGGGCAGGGCACAGATACGCAGTATTTT.

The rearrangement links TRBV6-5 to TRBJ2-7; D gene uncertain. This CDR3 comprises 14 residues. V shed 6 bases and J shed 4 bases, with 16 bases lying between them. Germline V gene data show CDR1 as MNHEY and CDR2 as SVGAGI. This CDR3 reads CASSSGPRSYEQYF. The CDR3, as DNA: TGTGCCAGCAGCTCCGGGCCCCGGAGTTACGAGCAGTACTTC.

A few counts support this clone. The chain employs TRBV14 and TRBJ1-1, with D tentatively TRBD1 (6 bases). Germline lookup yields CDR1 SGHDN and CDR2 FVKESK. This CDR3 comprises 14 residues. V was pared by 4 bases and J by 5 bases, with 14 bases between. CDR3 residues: CASSLGQRETEAFF. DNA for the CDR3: TGTGCCAGCAGCCTCGGACAGAGGGAGACTGAAGCTTTCTTT.

CDR3 loop: CASSEGVGKNIQYF. CDR3 sequence (DNA): TGTGCCAGCAGTGAGGGGGTGGGCAAAAACATTCAGTACTTC. V is TRBV2 and J is TRBJ2-4, with D perhaps given as TRBD1 or TRBD2 (5 bases each). The V end lost 3 bases, the J end lost 3 bases, and 9 bases lay between the germline ends. The CDR3 sequence is 14 residues long. Germline CDR1 reads SNHLY; CDR2 reads FYNNEI.

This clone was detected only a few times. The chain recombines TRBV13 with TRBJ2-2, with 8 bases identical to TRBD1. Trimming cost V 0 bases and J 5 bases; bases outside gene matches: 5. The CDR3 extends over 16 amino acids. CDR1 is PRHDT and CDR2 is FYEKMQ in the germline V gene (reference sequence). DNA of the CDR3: TGTGCCAGCAGCTTAGGAGGCAGGGGGCTTACCGGGGAGCTGTTTTTT. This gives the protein CASSLGGRGLTGELFF.

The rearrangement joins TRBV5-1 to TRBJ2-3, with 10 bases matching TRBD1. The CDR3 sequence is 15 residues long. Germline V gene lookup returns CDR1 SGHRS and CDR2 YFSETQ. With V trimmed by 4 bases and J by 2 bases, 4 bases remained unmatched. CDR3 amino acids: CASSPGTGDTDTQYF. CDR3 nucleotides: TGCGCCAGCAGCCCAGGGACAGGGGACACAGATACGCAGTATTTT.

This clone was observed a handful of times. The CDR3 protein is CASSPFQLNYGYTF. As DNA, the CDR3 is TGCGCCAGCAGTCCGTTCCAGCTTAACTATGGCTACACCTTC. The rearrangement joins TRBV4-3 to TRBJ1-2, with D unclear. CDR1 LGHNA and CDR2 YSLEER come from the germline V gene. The V gene lost 6 bases and the J gene lost 1 base, with 12 bases spanning the gap. The CDR3 contains 14 residues.

The CDR3 reads CASSGWDRGTYGYTF. Here the CDR3 DNA reads TGTGCCAGCAGCGGATGGGACAGGGGAACCTATGGCTACACCTTC. This chain uses TRBV11-3 with TRBJ1-2; 10 bases map to TRBD1. CDR3 length equals 15 residues. CDR1 and CDR2 (germline): SGHNT, YENEEA. V lost 5 bases to trimming and J lost 4 bases; unmatched junction nucleotides: 7. Complete variable domain (other parts from reference TRBV11-3 and TRBJ1-2): EAGVVQSPRYKIIEKKQPVAFWCNPISGHNTLYWYLQNLGQGPELLIRYENEEAVDDSQLPKDRFSAERLKGVDSTLKIQPAELGDSAVYLCASSGWDRGTYGYTFGSGTRLTVV.